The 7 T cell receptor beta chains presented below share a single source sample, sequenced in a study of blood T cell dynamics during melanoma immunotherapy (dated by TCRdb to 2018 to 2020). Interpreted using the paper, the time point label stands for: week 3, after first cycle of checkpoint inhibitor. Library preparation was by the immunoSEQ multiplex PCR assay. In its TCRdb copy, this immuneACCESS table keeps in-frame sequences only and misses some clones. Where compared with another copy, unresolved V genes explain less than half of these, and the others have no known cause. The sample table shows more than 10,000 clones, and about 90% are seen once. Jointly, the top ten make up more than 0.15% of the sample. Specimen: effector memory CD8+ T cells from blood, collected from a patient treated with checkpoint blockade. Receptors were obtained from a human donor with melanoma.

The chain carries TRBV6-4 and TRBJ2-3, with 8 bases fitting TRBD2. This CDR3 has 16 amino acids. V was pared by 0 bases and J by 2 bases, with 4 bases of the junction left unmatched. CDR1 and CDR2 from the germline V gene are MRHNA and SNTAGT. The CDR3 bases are TGTGCCAGCAGTGACTCTCTAGCGGGTCCCACAGATACGCAGTATTTT. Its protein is CASSDSLAGPTDTQYF.

CDR3 residues: CASSSIGLNTEAFF. CDR3 coding DNA: TGTGCCAGCAGCTCCATCGGACTGAACACTGAAGCTTTCTTT. This chain uses TRBV28 with TRBJ1-1, with D unresolved. Germline CDR1 is MDHEN and CDR2 is SYDVKM. The CDR3 loop spans 14 amino acids. Trimming left V 6 bases short and J 0 bases short, with 11 bases between.

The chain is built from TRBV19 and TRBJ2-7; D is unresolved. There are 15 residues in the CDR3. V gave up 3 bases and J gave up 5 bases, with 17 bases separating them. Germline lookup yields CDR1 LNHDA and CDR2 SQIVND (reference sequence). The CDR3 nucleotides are TGTGCCAGTAGTATGTCCGGATCGCTGGATAACGAGCAGTACTTC. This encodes CASSMSGSLDNEQYF.

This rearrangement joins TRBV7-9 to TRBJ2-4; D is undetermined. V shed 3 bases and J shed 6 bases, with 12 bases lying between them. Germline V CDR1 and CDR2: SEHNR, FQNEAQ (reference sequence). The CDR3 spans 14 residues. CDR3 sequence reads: CASSFRAGLNIQYF. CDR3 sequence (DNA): TGTGCCAGCAGCTTTAGGGCAGGTTTAAACATTCAGTACTTC.

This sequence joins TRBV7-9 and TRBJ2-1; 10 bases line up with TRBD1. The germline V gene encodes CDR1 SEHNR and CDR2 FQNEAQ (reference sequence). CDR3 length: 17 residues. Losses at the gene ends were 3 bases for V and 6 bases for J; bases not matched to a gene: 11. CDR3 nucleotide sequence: TGTGCCAGCAGCTTGGGGACAGGGGATAGTAGCCGCAATGAGCAGTTCTTC. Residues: CASSLGTGDSSRNEQFF.

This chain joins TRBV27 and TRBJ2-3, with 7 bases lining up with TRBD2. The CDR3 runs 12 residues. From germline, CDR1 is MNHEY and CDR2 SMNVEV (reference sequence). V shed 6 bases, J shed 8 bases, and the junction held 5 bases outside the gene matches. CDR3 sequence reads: CASRGGYGTQYF. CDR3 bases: TGTGCCAGCAGGGGGGGGTATGGTACGCAGTATTTT.

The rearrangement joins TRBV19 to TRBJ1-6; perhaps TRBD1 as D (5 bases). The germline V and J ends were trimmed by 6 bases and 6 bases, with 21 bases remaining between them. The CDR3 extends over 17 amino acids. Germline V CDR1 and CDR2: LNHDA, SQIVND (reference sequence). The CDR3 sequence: CASSPDGSAGFNSPLHF. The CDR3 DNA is TGTGCCAGTAGCCCGGACGGGTCGGCAGGGTTTAATTCACCCCTCCACTTT.